Shown below are 26 T cell receptor beta chains from a single sample sequenced in a study of T cell responses to AZD1222 COVID-19 vaccine. Sequenced by immunoSEQ multiplex PCR; TCRdb stores in-frame clones only, minus some. The sample has tens of thousands of clones; 85% to 90% are singletons. The sample was peripheral blood, taken 28 days after the second AZD1222 dose. These receptors were obtained from an adult who received the AZD1222 COVID-19 vaccine.

This chain connects TRBV10-3 to TRBJ2-2, with D possibly being TRBD1 (6 bases). This CDR3 is 16 amino acids long. The V end was cut by 8 bases, the J end by 1 base, with 17 bases between. From germline, CDR1 is ENHRY and CDR2 SYGVKD. The CDR3 here is CAIPEVGAGNTGELFF. In nucleotides, the CDR3 is TGTGCCATCCCTGAGGTGGGGGCAGGGAACACCGGGGAGCTGTTTTTT.

The chain employs TRBV7-9 and TRBJ1-1; TRBD1 might be the D (5 bases). With 4 bases removed from V and 0 bases from J, the gap between germline ends came to 21 bases. CDR3 length: 18 residues. Germline CDR1 is SEHNR and CDR2 is FQNEAQ (reference sequence). Here the CDR3 DNA reads TGTGCCAGCAGCTCCCCCCGGACATCGGGGGATCTGAACACTGAAGCTTTCTTT. Its protein is CASSSPRTSGDLNTEAFF.

Concerning this clone: Other DNA sequences from this sample encode an identical CDR3 as well. The chain has TRBV5-6 and TRBJ2-7, with a weak D call TRBD1 (6 bases). Deletions cut 0 bases from V and 3 bases from J, with 10 bases between. CDR1 is SGHDT, CDR2 YYEEEE, per germline. CDR3 length equals 14 residues. Here the CDR3 reads CASSLGQGHYEQYF. In DNA, the CDR3 is TGTGCCAGCAGCTTGGGGCAGGGGCACTACGAGCAGTACTTC.

The V and J genes are TRBV14 and TRBJ2-1; 7 bases fit TRBD2. Germline loops: CDR1 SGHDN, CDR2 FVKESK. CDR3 length: 19 residues. The J segment lost 7 bases and the V segment lost 4 bases, leaving 22 bases of the junction unmatched. The CDR3 DNA reads TGTGCCAGCAGCCTCCTACGAAGGGCAGCGGGGTCTTCGGGGAATGAGCAGTTCTTC. It encodes CASSLLRRAAGSSGNEQFF.

This rearrangement joins TRBV3-1 (or the pseudogene TRBV3-2) to TRBJ2-5; 14 positions match TRBD2. Germline CDR1 LGHDT, CDR2 YNNKEL (reference sequence). The CDR3 totals 17 residues. Trimming took 7 bases from V and 1 from J; bases not matched to a gene: 8. The DNA of the CDR3 is TGTGCCAGCACCCTCGGGGGGACTAGCGGGGGCCAAGAGACCCAGTACTTC. It yields the protein CASTLGGTSGGQETQYF.

The J gene is TRBJ2-1, the V gene TRBV27; 7 bases line up with TRBD2. This CDR3 has 15 residues. V lost 6 bases, J lost 3 bases, and 8 bases stayed unmatched. The germline V gene encodes CDR1 MNHEY and CDR2 SMNVEV (reference sequence). The CDR3 sequence: CASSPGGGYYNEQFF. CDR3 nucleotide sequence: TGTGCCAGCAGCCCGGGCGGGGGTTACTACAATGAGCAGTTCTTC.

The rearrangement uses TRBV19 and TRBJ1-1; D perhaps matches TRBD1 (6 bases). V was pared by 7 bases and J by 2 bases, with 11 bases between. This CDR3 spans 13 amino acids. CDR1 LNHDA and CDR2 SQIVND come from the germline V gene (reference sequence). The CDR3 sequence: CASKEQGNTEAFF. CDR3 nucleotide sequence: TGTGCCAGTAAAGAACAGGGTAACACTGAAGCTTTCTTT.

V is TRBV11-2 and J is TRBJ2-1; no clear D gene. CDR3 length: 18 residues. V was shortened by 5 bases and J by 0 bases, with 20 bases between the two germline ends. Germline V gives CDR1 SGHAT, CDR2 FQNNGV. The CDR3 protein is CASSQAIAARRSYNEQFF. In DNA form, the CDR3 reads TGTGCCAGCAGCCAAGCGATAGCCGCCCGCCGCTCCTACAATGAGCAGTTCTTC.

On this clone: The DNA is omitted, as the CDR3 cannot be located on it reliably, and the CDR3 follows TCRdb's listing. The chain recombines TRBV2 with TRBJ2-5; TRBD2, as called in the table, went unchecked against the DNA. The CDR3 comprises 13 residues, both ends counted. CDR1 and CDR2 from the germline V gene are SNHLY and FYNNEI. The CDR3 reads CASSLTFGETQYF.

This chain joins TRBV30 and TRBJ2-5; TRBD1 matches 9 bases. Germline V gene data show CDR1 as GTSNPN and CDR2 as SVGIG (reference sequence). The CDR3 covers 15 residues. Germline trimming cut 1 base from V and 2 bases from J; bases unmatched to any gene: 5. CDR3 sequence: CAWSEDRGLQETQYF. CDR3 DNA sequence: TGTGCCTGGAGTGAGGACAGGGGATTACAAGAGACCCAGTACTTC.

The chain links TRBV6-5 to TRBJ2-7; 7 bases line up with TRBD2. The V segment lost 2 bases and the J segment 2 bases; nucleotides outside the gene matches: 9. The CDR3 consists of 16 residues. From germline, CDR1 is MNHEY and CDR2 SVGAGI. This chain's CDR3 is CASSYTPGGPPYEQYF. CDR3 sequence (DNA): TGTGCCAGCAGTTACACCCCGGGGGGTCCTCCCTACGAGCAGTACTTC.

This chain connects TRBV25-1 to TRBJ1-6, with D perhaps matching TRBD1 (6 bases). V was clipped by 4 bases and J by 7 bases, with 11 bases between them. CDR3 length: 14 residues. Germline CDR1 MGHDK, CDR2 SYGVNS. The CDR3 here is CASSATGSNSPLHF. The DNA for the CDR3 is TGTGCCAGCAGTGCTACAGGGTCGAATTCACCCCTCCACTTT. The full variable domain, with the rest looked up from reference TRBV25-1 and TRBJ1-6, is EADIYQTPRYLVIGTGKKITLECSQTMGHDKMYWYQQDPGMELHLIHYSYGVNSTEKGDLSSESTVSRIRTEHFPLTLESARPSHTSQYLCASSATGSNSPLHFGNGTRLTVT.

The J gene is TRBJ1-3, the V gene TRBV11-2; D is ambiguous. V was clipped by 1 base and J by 2 bases, with 12 bases between them. Germline V gene data show CDR1 as SGHAT and CDR2 as FQNNGV. This CDR3 is built from 16 residues. This chain's CDR3 is CASSLGYPIAGNTIYF. The CDR3, as DNA: TGTGCCAGCAGCTTAGGGTACCCAATAGCTGGAAACACCATATATTTT.

This clone has a single count. The chain recombines TRBV3-1 (or the pseudogene TRBV3-2) with TRBJ2-5; no clear D gene. The CDR3 length is 12 residues. Germline V gene lookup returns CDR1 LGHDT and CDR2 YNNKEL (reference sequence). Trimming took 8 bases from V and 3 from J, leaving 10 bases between them. CDR3 sequence (DNA): TGTGCCAGCCCGCCTCGCGAAGAGACCCAGTACTTC. It yields the protein CASPPREETQYF.

The CDR3 nucleotides are TGTGCCAGCAGCTTGCAGGCGTATAGCAATCAGCCCCAGCATTTT. The encoded protein is CASSLQAYSNQPQHF. The chain carries TRBV7-2 and TRBJ1-5; D is unclear. V was pared by 3 bases and J by 0 bases, with 9 bases between. CDR1 is SGHTA, CDR2 FQGNSA, per germline. The CDR3 runs 15 residues.

This chain joins TRBV19 and TRBJ1-2; D not resolved. The CDR3 is made up of 14 amino acids. The V and J ends lost 7 bases and 1 base respectively, with 13 bases between them. Germline V gives CDR1 LNHDA, CDR2 SQIVND (reference sequence). This chain's CDR3 is CASTNRHFNYGYTF. DNA of the CDR3: TGTGCCAGTACCAACCGGCACTTTAACTATGGCTACACCTTC.

This rearrangement joins TRBV3-1 (or the pseudogene TRBV3-2) to TRBJ2-1; 9 nucleotides line up with TRBD2. Germline CDR1 reads LGHDT; CDR2 reads YNNKEL (reference sequence). Trimming cost V 6 bases and J 1 base; bases outside gene matches: 4. This CDR3 is built from 15 residues. This chain's CDR3 is CASSQTSGSYNEQFF. The CDR3 DNA is TGTGCCAGCAGTCAGACTAGCGGATCCTACAATGAGCAGTTCTTC.

J is TRBJ2-1 and V is TRBV7-9, with 7 bases identical to TRBD2. The V and J ends lost 5 bases and 9 bases, in that order; junction bases with no gene match: 7. This CDR3 comprises 13 residues. Germline-derived CDR1 and CDR2 are SEHNR and FQNEAQ (reference sequence). DNA for the CDR3: TGTGCCAGCAGCCCGGGACTATTTGGTGAGCAGTTCTTC. This codes for CASSPGLFGEQFF. Full variable domain (remainder filled in from reference TRBV7-9 and TRBJ2-1): DTGVSQNPRHKITKRGQNVTFRCDPISEHNRLYWYRQTLGQGPEFLTYFQNEAQLEKSRLLSDRFSAERPKGSFSTLEIQRTEQGDSAMYLCASSPGLFGEQFFGPGTRLTVL.

The chain combines TRBV6-5 with TRBJ2-7, with TRBD2 as a possible D gene (6 bases). With 11 bases removed from V and 2 bases from J, the gap between germline ends came to 13 bases. Germline CDR1 MNHEY, CDR2 SVGAGI. The CDR3 totals 12 residues. CDR3 sequence: CASRGATYEQYF. In nucleotides, the CDR3 is TGTGCCTCCCGCGGGGCTACCTACGAGCAGTACTTC.

The rearrangement links TRBV11-2 to TRBJ1-1, with no clear D. The CDR3 is made up of 13 amino acids. Per the germline V gene, CDR1 is SGHAT and CDR2 is FQNNGV. Trimming took 1 base from V and 8 from J, leaving 11 bases between them. CDR3: CASSLVGIAEAFF. DNA of the CDR3: TGTGCCAGCAGCTTAGTAGGTATTGCGGAAGCTTTCTTT.

The chain combines TRBV19 with TRBJ1-2; a possible D gene is TRBD1 (5 bases). Trimming took off 6 bases at V and 6 bases at J, with 20 bases between the two ends. The CDR3 covers 15 residues. The germline gives CDR1 LNHDA, CDR2 SQIVND (reference sequence). The chain's CDR3 is CASRREGGTSNGYTF. The CDR3 DNA is TGTGCCAGTAGACGAGAAGGCGGGACTTCGAATGGCTACACCTTC. Filled out from reference TRBV19 and TRBJ1-2, the complete variable domain reads DGGITQSPKYLFRKEGQNVTLSCEQNLNHDAMYWYRQDPGQGLRLIYYSQIVNDFQKGDIAEGYSVSREKKESFPLTVTSAQKNPTAFYLCASRREGGTSNGYTFGSGTRLTVV.

The count of this clone is one. The chain has TRBV7-2 and TRBJ2-1; a weak D match, TRBD2 (7 bases). Trimming left V 5 bases short and J 3 bases short, with 20 bases between. This CDR3 comprises 17 residues. CDR1 SGHTA and CDR2 FQGNSA come from the germline V gene. The CDR3 protein is CASSLGGGQPYYNEQFF. The CDR3 DNA reads as TGTGCCAGCAGCCTAGGGGGGGGGCAGCCCTACTACAATGAGCAGTTCTTC.

The rearrangement joins TRBV18 to TRBJ2-7, with 8 bases fitting TRBD1. Germline CDR1 KGHSH, CDR2 LQKENI. The CDR3 loop spans 14 amino acids. V trimming: 5 bases; J trimming: 5 bases; junction bases outside the gene matches: 8. Written as DNA, the CDR3 is TGTGCCAGCTCAACGCGGACAGGGTCCGACGAGCAGTACTTC. Amino acids: CASSTRTGSDEQYF.

V usage is TRBV28 and J usage is TRBJ1-5, with a tentative D call TRBD1 (5 bases). The CDR3 consists of 15 residues. V lost 6 bases, J lost 1 base, and 13 bases lay in between. The germline V gene has CDR1 MDHEN and CDR2 SYDVKM. The CDR3 region is CASRRDGLSNQPQHF. Here the CDR3 DNA reads TGTGCCAGCAGGAGGGACGGACTGAGCAATCAGCCCCAGCATTTT. Full variable domain (outside the CDR3, taken from reference TRBV28 and TRBJ1-5): DVKVTQSSRYLVKRTGEKVFLECVQDMDHENMFWYRQDPGLGLRLIYFSYDVKMKEKGDIPEGYSVSREKKERFSLILESASTNQTSMYLCASRRDGLSNQPQHFGDGTRLSIL.

V is TRBV30 and J is TRBJ1-5, with D perhaps matching TRBD1 (6 bases). CDR1 and CDR2 from the germline V gene are GTSNPN and SVGIG (reference sequence). V dropped 3 bases and J dropped 6 bases, with 15 bases sitting between them. This CDR3 region has 14 residues. The CDR3 here is CAWSVGGSPQPQHF. CDR3 nucleotides: TGTGCCTGGAGCGTAGGGGGGTCCCCTCAGCCCCAGCATTTT.

The V and J genes are TRBV3-1 (or the pseudogene TRBV3-2) and TRBJ2-7; no reliable D call. The CDR3 sequence is 14 residues long. V was cut by 4 bases and J by 5 bases, with 15 bases left in between. Germline loops: CDR1 LGHDT, CDR2 YNNKEL (reference sequence). The CDR3 loop reads CASSPRSLGNEQYF. The DNA of the CDR3 is TGTGCCAGCAGCCCGCGGTCCTTGGGAAACGAGCAGTACTTC.